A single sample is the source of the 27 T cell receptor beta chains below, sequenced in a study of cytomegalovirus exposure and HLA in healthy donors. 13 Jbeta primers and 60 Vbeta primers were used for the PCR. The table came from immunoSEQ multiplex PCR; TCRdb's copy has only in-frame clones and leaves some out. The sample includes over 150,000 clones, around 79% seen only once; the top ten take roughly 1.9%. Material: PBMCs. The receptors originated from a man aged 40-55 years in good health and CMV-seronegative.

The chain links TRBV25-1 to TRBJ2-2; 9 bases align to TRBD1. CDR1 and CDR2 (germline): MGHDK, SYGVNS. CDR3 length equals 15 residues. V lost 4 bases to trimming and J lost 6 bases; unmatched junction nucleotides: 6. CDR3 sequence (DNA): TGTGCCAGCAGTGTGGGGACAGGGTTTGCCGGGGAGCTGTTTTTT. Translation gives CASSVGTGFAGELFF. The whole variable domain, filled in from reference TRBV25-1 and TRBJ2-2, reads EADIYQTPRYLVIGTGKKITLECSQTMGHDKMYWYQQDPGMELHLIHYSYGVNSTEKGDLSSESTVSRIRTEHFPLTLESARPSHTSQYLCASSVGTGFAGELFFGEGSRLTVL.

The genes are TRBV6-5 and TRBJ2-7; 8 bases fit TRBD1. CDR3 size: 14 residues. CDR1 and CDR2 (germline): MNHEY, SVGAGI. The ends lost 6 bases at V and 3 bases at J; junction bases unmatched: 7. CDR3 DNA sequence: TGTGCCAGCAGACTTACACAGGGGGGCTACGAGCAGTACTTC. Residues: CASRLTQGGYEQYF.

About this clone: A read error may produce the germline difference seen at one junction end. The CDR3 reads CASSPRTGTPTSGANGLTF. The CDR3, as DNA: TGTGCCAGCAGTCCCCGGACAGGGACTCCCACCTCTGGGGCCAACGGCCTGACTTTC. The chain employs TRBV28 and TRBJ2-6; 8 nucleotides agree with TRBD1. Per germline, CDR1 MDHEN and CDR2 SYDVKM. The CDR3 extends over 19 amino acids.

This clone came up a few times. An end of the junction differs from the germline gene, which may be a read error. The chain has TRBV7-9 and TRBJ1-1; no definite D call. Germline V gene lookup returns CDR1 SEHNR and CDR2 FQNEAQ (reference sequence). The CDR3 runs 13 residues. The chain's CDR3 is CSSSDTMLREAFF. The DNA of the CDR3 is TGTTCCAGCAGCGATACTATGTTACGCGAAGCTTTCTTT.

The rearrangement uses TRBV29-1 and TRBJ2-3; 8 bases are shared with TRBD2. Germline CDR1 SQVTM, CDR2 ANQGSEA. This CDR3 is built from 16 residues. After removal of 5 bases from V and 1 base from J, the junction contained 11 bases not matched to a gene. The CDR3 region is CSVRGGRPVGTDTQYF. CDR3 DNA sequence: TGCAGCGTTAGGGGCGGGAGGCCCGTCGGCACAGATACGCAGTATTTT.

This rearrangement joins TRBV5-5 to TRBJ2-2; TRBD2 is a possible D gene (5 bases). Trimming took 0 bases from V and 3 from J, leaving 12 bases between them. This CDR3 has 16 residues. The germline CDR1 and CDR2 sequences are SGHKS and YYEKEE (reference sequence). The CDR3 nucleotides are TGTGCCAGCAGCTTGGAGCCGGGGTCGGACACCGGGGAGCTGTTTTTT. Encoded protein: CASSLEPGSDTGELFF. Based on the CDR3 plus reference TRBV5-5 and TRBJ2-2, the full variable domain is DAGVTQSPTHLIKTRGQQVTLRCSPISGHKSVSWYQQVLGQGPQFIFQYYEKEERGRGNFPDRFSARQFPNYSSELNVNALLLGDSALYLCASSLEPGSDTGELFFGEGSRLTVL.

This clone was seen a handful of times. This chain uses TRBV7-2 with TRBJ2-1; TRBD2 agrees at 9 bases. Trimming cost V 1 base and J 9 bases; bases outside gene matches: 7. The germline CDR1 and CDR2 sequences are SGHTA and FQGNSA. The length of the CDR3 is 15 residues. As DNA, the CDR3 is TGTGCCAGCAGCTTAGTCGCGGGAGGGCCGGTTGAGCAGTTCTTC. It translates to CASSLVAGGPVEQFF. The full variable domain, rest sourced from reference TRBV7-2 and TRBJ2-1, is GAGVSQSPSNKVTEKGKDVELRCDPISGHTALYWYRQSLGQGLEFLIYFQGNSAPDKSGLPSDRFSAERTGGSVSTLTIQRTQQEDSAVYLCASSLVAGGPVEQFFGPGTRLTVL.

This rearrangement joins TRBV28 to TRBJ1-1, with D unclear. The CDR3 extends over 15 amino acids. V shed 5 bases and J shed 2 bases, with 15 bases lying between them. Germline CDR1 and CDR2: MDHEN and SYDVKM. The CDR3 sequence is CASSQNGEINTEAFF. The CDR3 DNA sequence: TGTGCCAGCAGTCAAAACGGGGAGATAAACACTGAAGCTTTCTTT.

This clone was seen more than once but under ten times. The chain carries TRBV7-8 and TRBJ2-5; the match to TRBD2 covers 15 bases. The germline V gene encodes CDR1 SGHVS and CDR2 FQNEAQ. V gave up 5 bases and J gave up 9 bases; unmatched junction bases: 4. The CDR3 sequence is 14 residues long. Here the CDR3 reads CASSHGLAGGAQYF. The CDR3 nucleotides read TGTGCCAGCAGCCATGGACTAGCGGGAGGGGCCCAGTACTTC.

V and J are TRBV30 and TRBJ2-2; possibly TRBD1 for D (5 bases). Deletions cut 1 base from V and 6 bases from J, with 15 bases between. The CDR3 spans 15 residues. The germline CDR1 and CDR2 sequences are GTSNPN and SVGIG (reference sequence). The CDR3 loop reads CAWSDIRGIPGELFF. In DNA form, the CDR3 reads TGTGCCTGGAGTGACATTAGGGGAATCCCCGGGGAGCTGTTTTTT.

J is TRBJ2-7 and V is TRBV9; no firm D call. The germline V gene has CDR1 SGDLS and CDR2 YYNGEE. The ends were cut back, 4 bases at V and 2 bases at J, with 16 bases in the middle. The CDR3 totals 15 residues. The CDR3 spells CASSPQPISTYEQYF. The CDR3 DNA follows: TGTGCCAGCAGCCCACAACCAATTTCAACCTACGAGCAGTACTTC.

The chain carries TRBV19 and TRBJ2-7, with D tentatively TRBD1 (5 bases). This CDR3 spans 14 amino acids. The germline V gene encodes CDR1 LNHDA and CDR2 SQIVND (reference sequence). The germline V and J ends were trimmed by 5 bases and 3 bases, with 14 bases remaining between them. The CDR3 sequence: CASSPQGGLYEQYF. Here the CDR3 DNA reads TGTGCCAGTAGTCCCCAGGGTGGTCTCTACGAGCAGTACTTC.

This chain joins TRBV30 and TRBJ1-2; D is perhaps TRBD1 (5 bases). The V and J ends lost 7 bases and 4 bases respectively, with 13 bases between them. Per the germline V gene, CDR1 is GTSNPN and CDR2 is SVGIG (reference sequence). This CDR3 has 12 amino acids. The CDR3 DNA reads TGTGCCTATACGACGGGACTCTATGGCTACACCTTC. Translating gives CAYTTGLYGYTF. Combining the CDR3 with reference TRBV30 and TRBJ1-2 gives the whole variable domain SQTIHQWPATLVQPVGSPLSLECTVEGTSNPNLYWYRQAAGRGLQLLFYSVGIGQISSEVPQNLSASRPQDRQFILSSKKLLLSDSGFYLCAYTTGLYGYTFGSGTRLTVV.

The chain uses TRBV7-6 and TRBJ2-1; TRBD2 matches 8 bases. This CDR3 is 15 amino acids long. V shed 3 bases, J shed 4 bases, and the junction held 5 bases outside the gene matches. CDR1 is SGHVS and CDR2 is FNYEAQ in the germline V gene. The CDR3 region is CASSFMTSAYNEQFF. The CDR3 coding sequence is TGTGCCAGCAGCTTTATGACTAGCGCATACAATGAGCAGTTCTTC.

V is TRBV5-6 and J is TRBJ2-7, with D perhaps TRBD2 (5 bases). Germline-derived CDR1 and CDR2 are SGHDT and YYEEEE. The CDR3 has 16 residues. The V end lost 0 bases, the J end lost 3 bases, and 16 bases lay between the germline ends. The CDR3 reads CASSLGRYGNIYEQYF. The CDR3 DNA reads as TGTGCCAGCAGCTTGGGACGATACGGGAACATCTACGAGCAGTACTTC.

DNA for the CDR3: TGTGCCAGCAGCTCCGTGAACGCCGACAGGGTTTTAGGCTACGAGCAGTACTTC. Translated, it gives CASSSVNADRVLGYEQYF. The chain has TRBV5-5 and TRBJ2-7, with 7 positions matching TRBD1. V shed 3 bases, J shed 3 bases, and the junction held 18 bases outside the gene matches. CDR1 and CDR2 (germline): SGHKS, YYEKEE (reference sequence). The CDR3 is made up of 18 amino acids.

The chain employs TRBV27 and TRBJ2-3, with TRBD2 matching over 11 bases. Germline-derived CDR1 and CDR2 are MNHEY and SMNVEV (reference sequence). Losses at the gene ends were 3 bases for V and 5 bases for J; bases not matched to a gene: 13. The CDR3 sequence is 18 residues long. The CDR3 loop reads CASSFRTSGRRGGDTQYF. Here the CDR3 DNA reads TGTGCCAGCAGTTTTCGTACTAGCGGGAGAAGGGGTGGAGATACGCAGTATTTT.

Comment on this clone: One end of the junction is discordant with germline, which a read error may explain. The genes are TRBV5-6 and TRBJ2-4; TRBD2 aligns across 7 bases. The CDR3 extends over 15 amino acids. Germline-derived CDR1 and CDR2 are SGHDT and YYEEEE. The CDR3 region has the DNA TGTGCCAGCAGCTTCCGTGCTAGCGGTCAAAACAGTCAGTACTTC. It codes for CASSFRASGQNSQYF.

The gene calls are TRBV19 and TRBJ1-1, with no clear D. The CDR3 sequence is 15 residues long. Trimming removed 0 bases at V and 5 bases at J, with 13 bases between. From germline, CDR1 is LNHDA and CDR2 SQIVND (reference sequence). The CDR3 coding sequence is TGTGCCAGTAGTATAGATCTATTCGGAGGGACTGAAGCTTTCTTT. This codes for CASSIDLFGGTEAFF.

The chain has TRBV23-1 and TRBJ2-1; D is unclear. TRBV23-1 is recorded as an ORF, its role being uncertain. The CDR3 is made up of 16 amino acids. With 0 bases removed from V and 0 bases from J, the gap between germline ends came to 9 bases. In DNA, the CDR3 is TGCGCCAGCAGTCAATCTCCAGGCAGCTCCTACAATGAGCAGTTCTTC. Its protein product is CASSQSPGSSYNEQFF.

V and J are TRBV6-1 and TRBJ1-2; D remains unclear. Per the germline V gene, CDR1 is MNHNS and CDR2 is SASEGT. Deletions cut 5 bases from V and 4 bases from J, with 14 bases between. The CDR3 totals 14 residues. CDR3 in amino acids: CASSLELTAYGYTF. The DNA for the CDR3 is TGTGCCAGCAGTCTAGAATTGACGGCCTATGGCTACACCTTC.

The CDR3 sequence: CASSPDPGLADSTGELFF. Here the CDR3 DNA reads TGTGCCAGTAGTCCAGACCCCGGACTAGCGGATTCCACCGGGGAGCTGTTTTTT. The rearrangement uses TRBV19 and TRBJ2-2; 10 positions agree with TRBD2. The CDR3 consists of 18 residues. CDR1 and CDR2 from the germline V gene are LNHDA and SQIVND (reference sequence). After removal of 5 bases from V and 4 bases from J, the junction contained 13 bases not matched to a gene. Full variable domain (remainder filled in from reference TRBV19 and TRBJ2-2): DGGITQSPKYLFRKEGQNVTLSCEQNLNHDAMYWYRQDPGQGLRLIYYSQIVNDFQKGDIAEGYSVSREKKESFPLTVTSAQKNPTAFYLCASSPDPGLADSTGELFFGEGSRLTVL.

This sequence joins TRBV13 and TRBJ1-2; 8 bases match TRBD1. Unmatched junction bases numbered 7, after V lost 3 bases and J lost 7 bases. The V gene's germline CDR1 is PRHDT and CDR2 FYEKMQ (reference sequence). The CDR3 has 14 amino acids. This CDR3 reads CASSLASGGSGYTF. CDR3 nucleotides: TGTGCCAGCAGCTTGGCCTCAGGGGGCTCTGGCTACACCTTC. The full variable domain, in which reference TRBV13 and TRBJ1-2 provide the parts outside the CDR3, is AAGVIQSPRHLIKEKRETATLKCYPIPRHDTVYWYQQGPGQDPQFLISFYEKMQSDKGSIPDRFSAQQFSDYHSELNMSSLELGDSALYFCASSLASGGSGYTFGSGTRLTVV.

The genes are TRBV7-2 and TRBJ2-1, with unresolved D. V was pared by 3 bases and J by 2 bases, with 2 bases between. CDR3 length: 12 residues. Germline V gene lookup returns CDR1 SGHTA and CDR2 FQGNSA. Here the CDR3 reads CASSFAYNEQFF. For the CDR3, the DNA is TGTGCCAGCAGCTTCGCCTACAATGAGCAGTTCTTC.

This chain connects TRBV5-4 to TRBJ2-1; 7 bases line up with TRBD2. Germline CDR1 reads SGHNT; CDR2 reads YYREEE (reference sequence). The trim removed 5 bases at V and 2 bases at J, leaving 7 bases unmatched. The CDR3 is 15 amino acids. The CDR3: CASRSAGETYNEQFF. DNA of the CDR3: TGTGCCAGCAGATCGGCGGGAGAAACCTACAATGAGCAGTTCTTC.

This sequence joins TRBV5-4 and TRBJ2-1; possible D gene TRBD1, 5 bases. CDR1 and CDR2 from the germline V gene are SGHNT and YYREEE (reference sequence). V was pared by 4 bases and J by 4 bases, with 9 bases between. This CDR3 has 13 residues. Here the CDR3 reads CASSPTGYNEQFF. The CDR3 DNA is TGTGCCAGCAGCCCCACAGGATACAATGAGCAGTTCTTC.

The CDR3 DNA is TGTGCCATCGGACAGGAATATGGCTACACCTTC. Translated, it gives CAIGQEYGYTF. This chain links TRBV10-3 with TRBJ1-2, with 7 positions matching TRBD1. Germline V gene data show CDR1 as ENHRY and CDR2 as SYGVKD. Unmatched junction bases numbered 2, after V lost 8 bases and J lost 5 bases. This CDR3 has 11 residues.